Following are 8 T cell receptor beta chains from one sample sequenced in a study of T cell repertoires in cytomegalovirus infection. TCRdb used MiXCR to reprocess the reads, holding one entry per CDR3 protein. The sample holds approximately 300,000 distinct CDR3 sequences; more than 20% are singletons and the top ten take about 14%. These receptors lack a known antigen. The sequencing used cultured PBMCs, collected from culture after CMV antigen stimulation. Receptor source: a human donor in good health (CMV status not recorded). Some clones in this sample may be carry-over from other donors' samples.

There are a few counts of this clonotype. V gene TRBV12-3 or TRBV12-4 combines with J gene TRBJ2-1, with 16 bases that match TRBD2. V was pared by 6 bases and J by 3 bases, with 11 bases of the junction left unmatched. This CDR3 region has 19 residues. CDR3 protein: CASRQTGLAGGPNYNEQFF. The CDR3 coding sequence is TGTGCCAGCAGGCAGACGGGACTAGCGGGAGGGCCAAACTACAATGAGCAGTTCTTC.

The V and J genes are TRBV10-3 and TRBJ2-7; D is unresolved. CDR1 is ENHRY, CDR2 SYGVKD, per germline. The CDR3 totals 13 residues. V was cut by 4 bases and J by 5 bases, with 12 bases left in between. The chain's CDR3 is CAISVRLVDEQYF. As DNA, the CDR3 is TGTGCCATCAGTGTTCGGCTGGTCGACGAGCAGTACTTC.

This rearrangement joins TRBV19 to TRBJ2-2; D might be TRBD1 (6 bases). Trimming shortened V by 7 bases and J by 2 bases, and 11 bases separated the two germline ends. The germline CDR1 and CDR2 sequences are LNHDA and SQIVND (reference sequence). The CDR3 runs to 14 residues. CDR3 in amino acids: CASNSQGNTGELFF. The CDR3 DNA reads as TGTGCCAGTAATTCACAGGGAAACACCGGGGAGCTGTTTTTT.

This rearrangement joins TRBV19 to TRBJ2-1, with D perhaps being TRBD1 or TRBD2 (6 bases each). The CDR3 runs 17 residues. The germline gives CDR1 LNHDA, CDR2 SQIVND (reference sequence). Trimming took off 0 bases at V and 6 bases at J, with 18 bases between the two ends. CDR3 bases: TGTGCCAGTAGTATAGATCACTCGTGGGGGGCCACCAATGAGCAGTTCTTC. Encoded protein: CASSIDHSWGATNEQFF.

This clonotype was seen ten or more times. V gene TRBV11-3 combines with J gene TRBJ1-2; D is uncertain. The ends were cut back, 0 bases at V and 4 bases at J, with 9 bases in the middle. Germline CDR1 and CDR2: SGHNT and YENEEA. The CDR3 has 14 amino acids. The CDR3 reads CASSLDVATYGYTF. CDR3 sequence (DNA): TGTGCCAGCAGCTTAGATGTGGCGACCTATGGCTACACCTTC.

There are many counts of this clonotype. The gene calls are TRBV7-6 and TRBJ2-1; 8 bases are a match to TRBD2. With V trimmed by 3 bases and J by 3 bases, 4 bases remained unmatched. This CDR3 region has 15 residues. Looked up from germline, CDR1 is SGHVS and CDR2 is FNYEAQ. The CDR3 region has the DNA TGTGCCAGCAGCTTTGAGCGGGAGCTCTACAATGAGCAGTTCTTC. Translating it yields CASSFERELYNEQFF.

In this sample, this clonotype turned up many times. The V gene is TRBV7-8, the J gene TRBJ2-5; a possible D gene is TRBD2 (5 bases). CDR1 is SGHVS, CDR2 FQNEAQ, per germline. This CDR3 region has 14 residues. Trimming left V 5 bases short and J 3 bases short, with 13 bases between. The CDR3 DNA follows: TGTGCCAGCAGCCACATATCTAGCAAAGAGACCCAGTACTTC. Translating gives CASSHISSKETQYF.

This clonotype was detected ten times or more. The chain couples TRBV7-6 to TRBJ1-2; 8 positions match TRBD1. The junction had 10 bases not matched to a gene; V was cut back by 5 bases and J by 8 bases. CDR1 is SGHVS, CDR2 FNYEAQ, per germline. The CDR3 spans 14 residues. CDR3 DNA sequence: TGTGCCAGCAGCCACCTCACAGGGGGATTAGGCTACACCTTC. Translating gives CASSHLTGGLGYTF. The full variable domain, in which reference TRBV7-6 and TRBJ1-2 provide the parts outside the CDR3, is GAGVSQSPRYKVTKRGQDVALRCDPISGHVSLYWYRQALGQGPEFLTYFNYEAQQDKSGLPNDRFSAERPEGSISTLTIQRTEQRDSAMYRCASSHLTGGLGYTFGSGTRLTVV.